These 21 T cell receptor beta chains came from one sample sequenced in a study of T cells after yellow fever vaccination. Via MiXCR, TCRdb re-called the 5' RACE reads, giving one row per CDR3 protein. The table shows over 100,000 distinct CDR3 sequences, with around 8.6% occurring only once. The sequences come from CD8+ T cells sorted from PBMCs, collected 45 days after the yellow fever booster vaccination. The source is a man aged 25-40 years who received the YFV17D yellow fever vaccine.

This clonotype was detected a few times. The gene calls are TRBV6-4 and TRBJ2-1, with D perhaps TRBD1 or TRBD2 (5 bases each). The CDR3 loop spans 13 amino acids. The V gene lost 6 bases and the J gene lost 8 bases, with 14 bases spanning the gap. The V gene's germline CDR1 is MRHNA and CDR2 SNTAGT. The CDR3 region has the DNA TGTGCCAGCAGCCGGGGCTTCCCCCATGAGCAGTTCTTC. Amino acids: CASSRGFPHEQFF.

This clonotype was counted many times. The rearrangement joins TRBV5-1 to TRBJ1-1; D possibly corresponds to TRBD1 (6 bases). Germline V gives CDR1 SGHRS, CDR2 YFSETQ. Trimming took 0 bases from V and 3 from J, leaving 12 bases between them. The CDR3 is 15 amino acids. DNA of the CDR3: TGCGCCAGCAGCTTGGACCCGGGGGCGGACACTGAAGCTTTCTTT. It specifies CASSLDPGADTEAFF.

In this sample, this clonotype turned up many times. The chain joins TRBV6-6 to TRBJ2-7; 7 bases align to TRBD2. The CDR3 consists of 13 residues. V trimming: 7 bases; J trimming: 4 bases; junction bases outside the gene matches: 7. CDR1 is MNHNY and CDR2 is SVGAGI in the germline V gene (reference sequence). Here the CDR3 reads CASISRGGYEQYF. CDR3 DNA sequence: TGTGCCAGCATCTCACGCGGGGGTTACGAGCAGTACTTC.

This clonotype has ten or more counts. The chain combines TRBV29-1 with TRBJ1-2, with 8 positions matching TRBD1. Trimming cost V 1 base and J 5 bases; bases outside gene matches: 12. CDR3 length: 16 residues. The V gene's germline CDR1 is SQVTM and CDR2 ANQGSEA. CDR3 loop: CSVEGRRQGFGYGYTF. The CDR3 DNA reads TGCAGCGTTGAAGGACGCCGACAGGGGTTCGGATATGGCTACACCTTC.

This sequence joins TRBV3-1 and TRBJ2-3; 7 bases fit TRBD1. The ends lost 2 bases at V and 3 bases at J; junction bases unmatched: 14. The CDR3 runs 18 residues. Germline-derived CDR1 and CDR2 are LGHDT and YNNKEL (reference sequence). The CDR3 sequence: CASSQPDRVGDMTDTQYF. In DNA form, the CDR3 reads TGTGCCAGCAGCCAACCTGACAGGGTAGGAGATATGACAGATACGCAGTATTTT.

In its sample, this clonotype was seen many times. The chain uses TRBV7-2 and TRBJ2-5; no definite D call. The germline gives CDR1 SGHTA, CDR2 FQGNSA. V lost 5 bases and J lost 0, with 10 bases in between. The CDR3 is made up of 14 amino acids. This chain's CDR3 is CASSATLYQETQYF. DNA of the CDR3: TGTGCCAGCAGCGCAACTCTGTACCAAGAGACCCAGTACTTC.

On this clonotype itself: At one end, the junction sequence differs from germline, possibly due to a read error. This chain's CDR3 is CASSAPGEVYDNEQFF. CDR3 in DNA: TGTGCCAGCTCAGCACCAGGGGAGGTATATGACAATGAGCAGTTCTTC. The rearrangement uses TRBV18 and TRBJ2-1; the D call may be TRBD1 or TRBD2 (6 bases each). This CDR3 is 16 amino acids long. Germline CDR1 reads KGHSH; CDR2 reads LQKENI.

The chain carries TRBV4-3 and TRBJ2-7; 11 bases map to TRBD1. V lost 3 bases and J lost 3; bases outside the gene matches: 7. This CDR3 is built from 16 residues. Germline CDR1 and CDR2: LGHNA and YSLEER. The DNA of the CDR3 is TGCGCCAGCAGCCAGGGGGGGGACAGGGGGTACTACGAGCAGTACTTC. It encodes CASSQGGDRGYYEQYF.

This clonotype appeared many times. This sequence joins TRBV5-1 and TRBJ2-1; D not resolved. The V end was cut by 3 bases, the J end by 8 bases, with 15 bases between. CDR1 and CDR2 from the germline V gene are SGHRS and YFSETQ. The CDR3 has 14 amino acids. DNA for the CDR3: TGCGCCAGCAGCTGGAATTGGTCCGACGATGAGCAGTTCTTC. Translation gives CASSWNWSDDEQFF.

The rearrangement joins TRBV3-1 to TRBJ2-7; unclear D gene. There are 15 residues in the CDR3. Germline CDR1 reads LGHDT; CDR2 reads YNNKEL (reference sequence). V lost 0 bases to trimming and J lost 3 bases, with 12 bases between them. Here the CDR3 reads CASSQDTAARYEQYF. In nucleotides, the CDR3 is TGTGCCAGCAGCCAAGATACGGCGGCGCGCTACGAGCAGTACTTC.

V is TRBV27 and J is TRBJ2-2; D tentatively fits TRBD1 or TRBD2 (5 bases each). Germline V lookup: CDR1 MNHEY, CDR2 SMNVEV (reference sequence). Trimming stripped 5 bases from V and 4 bases from J, with 20 bases between. This CDR3 is 17 amino acids long. The DNA of the CDR3 is TGTGCCAGCAGTCCCATTTCCGGGACCTTTATCACCGGGGAGCTGTTTTTT. This sequence encodes CASSPISGTFITGELFF.

This clonotype occurred many times. This chain uses TRBV5-6 with TRBJ2-1; 9 nucleotides match TRBD2. This CDR3 region has 16 residues. V lost 3 bases and J lost 4; bases outside the gene matches: 8. Germline V lookup: CDR1 SGHDT, CDR2 YYEEEE. CDR3 protein: CASSWPGLAPYNEQFF. The CDR3 coding sequence is TGTGCCAGCAGCTGGCCGGGACTAGCCCCATACAATGAGCAGTTCTTC. The full variable domain, rest sourced from reference TRBV5-6 and TRBJ2-1, is DAGVTQSPTHLIKTRGQQVTLRCSPKSGHDTVSWYQQALGQGPQFIFQYYEEEERQRGNFPDRFSGHQFPNYSSELNVNALLLGDSALYLCASSWPGLAPYNEQFFGPGTRLTVL.

The chain uses TRBV29-1 and TRBJ2-7; TRBD2 matches 9 bases. The V gene's germline CDR1 is SQVTM and CDR2 ANQGSEA. V trimming: 6 bases; J trimming: 7 bases; junction bases outside the gene matches: 7. This CDR3 is 12 amino acids long. CDR3 in amino acids: CSVAGGGGEQYF. In DNA form, the CDR3 reads TGCAGCGTAGCGGGAGGTGGAGGAGAGCAGTACTTC.

In this sample, this clonotype turned up many times. The chain has TRBV24-1 and TRBJ2-2; either TRBD1 or TRBD2 may fit D (5 bases each). CDR1 and CDR2 (germline): KGHDR, SFDVKD. CDR3 length: 15 amino acids. V lost 4 bases and J 6 bases, leaving 14 bases between the germline ends. DNA of the CDR3: TGTGCCACCAGTGACCCCCCCAGAGGGGCCGGGGAGCTGTTTTTT. Its translation is CATSDPPRGAGELFF.

The chain employs TRBV15 and TRBJ2-7; TRBD1 matches 8 bases. Germline values: CDR1 LNHNV, CDR2 YYDKDF (reference sequence). CDR3 length: 16 amino acids. V shed 6 bases, J shed 1 base, and the junction held 11 bases outside the gene matches. This CDR3 reads CATRRSHRDRSYEQYF. Here the CDR3 DNA reads TGTGCCACCAGAAGATCCCACCGGGACAGGTCCTACGAGCAGTACTTC. Drawing the rest from reference TRBV15 and TRBJ2-7, the complete variable domain is DAMVIQNPRYQVTQFGKPVTLSCSQTLNHNVMYWYQQKSSQAPKLLFHYYDKDFNNEADTPDNFQSRRPNTSFCFLDIRSPGLGDTAMYLCATRRSHRDRSYEQYFGPGTRLTVT.

This clonotype was seen at least ten times. The chain couples TRBV6-5 to TRBJ2-7; 8 bases match TRBD2. CDR3 length equals 14 residues. The V gene's germline CDR1 is MNHEY and CDR2 SVGAGI. J lost 7 bases, V lost 2 bases, and 7 bases had no gene match. Here the CDR3 DNA reads TGTGCCAGCAGTTACGGCCTAGCGGGCGGAGAGCAGTACTTC. This gives the protein CASSYGLAGGEQYF.

This clonotype was picked up a small number of times. The genes are TRBV5-5 and TRBJ2-7; TRBD2 matches 11 bases. Per germline, CDR1 SGHKS and CDR2 YYEKEE (reference sequence). V dropped 0 bases and J dropped 3; count of bases not matched to a gene: 5. The CDR3 spans 16 residues. CDR3 amino acids: CASSLAQTSGIYEQYF. The CDR3, as DNA: TGTGCCAGCAGCTTGGCCCAGACTAGCGGGATCTACGAGCAGTACTTC.

V gene TRBV5-1 combines with J gene TRBJ2-2, with 16 bases lining up with TRBD2. In germline, CDR1 is SGHRS, CDR2 YFSETQ. The CDR3 has 19 residues. With 4 bases clipped from V and 1 base from J, the junction kept 7 bases outside the gene matches. The CDR3 region is CASSPGTSGRAQNTGELFF. The CDR3 nucleotides are TGCGCCAGCAGCCCTGGGACTAGCGGGAGGGCCCAGAACACCGGGGAGCTGTTTTTT.

Regarding this clonotype: A much larger clone differs by one base, so this may be a read error. V is TRBV11-2 and J is TRBJ2-1; D is unresolved. The V and J ends lost 5 bases and 4 bases respectively, with 3 bases between them. Germline CDR1 SGHAT, CDR2 FQNNGV. This CDR3 has 11 residues. The chain's CDR3 is CASSAYNEQFF. CDR3 DNA: TGTGCCAGCAGCGCGTACAATGAGCAGTTCTTC.

In its sample, this clonotype was seen many times. The rearrangement links TRBV5-1 to TRBJ2-1; 9 nucleotides align to TRBD1. V was pared by 7 bases and J by 7 bases, with 9 bases of the junction left unmatched. The CDR3 has 14 amino acids. Germline loops: CDR1 SGHRS, CDR2 YFSETQ. CDR3 DNA sequence: TGCGCCAGCTTAGGCGGACAGGGGAGTAATGAGCAGTTCTTC. Protein product: CASLGGQGSNEQFF.

This clonotype came up many times. This sequence joins TRBV2 and TRBJ1-2, with unresolved D. Germline assignment: CDR1 SNHLY and CDR2 FYNNEI. Trimming left V 4 bases short and J 5 bases short, with 17 bases between. The CDR3 consists of 15 residues. DNA of the CDR3: TGTGCCAGCAGTGGGGAGGTTCAGGCTATGTATGGCTACACCTTC. Translated: CASSGEVQAMYGYTF. The full variable domain, with the rest looked up from reference TRBV2 and TRBJ1-2, is EPEVTQTPSHQVTQMGQEVILRCVPISNHLYFYWYRQILGQKVEFLVSFYNNEISEKSEIFDDQFSVERPDGSNFTLKIRSTKLEDSAMYFCASSGEVQAMYGYTFGSGTRLTVV.